This T cell receptor beta chain was observed in a study of cytomegalovirus exposure and HLA in healthy donors. For the study at large: Findings of an earlier analysis included about 100 million unique TCR beta sequences from 190 million or so T cells.

V lost 0 bases and J lost 4; bases outside the gene matches: 2. This CDR3 has 14 amino acids. Germline V gene lookup returns CDR1 LNHDA and CDR2 SQIVND (reference sequence). It was with 60 Vbeta and 13 Jbeta primers that the PCR ran. Sequencing was performed with immunoSEQ multiplex PCR; in TCRdb, only in-frame clones are kept and a portion is missing. Here the sample spans approximately 170,000 clones, approximately 71% being singletons. The sample consisted of PBMCs. V usage is TRBV19 and J usage is TRBJ1-1, with 7 bases lining up with TRBD1. The source is a man aged 50 or older in good health and CMV-seronegative. The CDR3 sequence is CASSIDPGGTEAFF. The CDR3 region has the DNA TGTGCCAGTAGTATAGATCCAGGGGGCACTGAAGCTTTCTTT. Full variable domain (remainder filled in from reference TRBV19 and TRBJ1-1): DGGITQSPKYLFRKEGQNVTLSCEQNLNHDAMYWYRQDPGQGLRLIYYSQIVNDFQKGDIAEGYSVSREKKESFPLTVTSAQKNPTAFYLCASSIDPGGTEAFFGQGTRLTVV.